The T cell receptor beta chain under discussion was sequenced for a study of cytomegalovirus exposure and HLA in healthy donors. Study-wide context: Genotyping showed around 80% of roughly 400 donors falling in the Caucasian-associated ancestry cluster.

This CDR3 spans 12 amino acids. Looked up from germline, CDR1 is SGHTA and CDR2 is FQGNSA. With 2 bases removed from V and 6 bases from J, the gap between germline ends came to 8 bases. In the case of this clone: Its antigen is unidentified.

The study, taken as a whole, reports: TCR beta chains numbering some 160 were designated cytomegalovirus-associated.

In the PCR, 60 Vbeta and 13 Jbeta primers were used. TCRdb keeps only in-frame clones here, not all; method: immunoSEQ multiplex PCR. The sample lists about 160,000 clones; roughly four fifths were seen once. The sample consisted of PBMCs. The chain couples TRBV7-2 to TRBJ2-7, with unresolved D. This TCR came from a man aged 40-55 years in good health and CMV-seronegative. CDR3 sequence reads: CASSLLSLEQYF. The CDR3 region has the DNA TGTGCCAGCAGCTTACTTTCTCTCGAGCAGTACTTC.